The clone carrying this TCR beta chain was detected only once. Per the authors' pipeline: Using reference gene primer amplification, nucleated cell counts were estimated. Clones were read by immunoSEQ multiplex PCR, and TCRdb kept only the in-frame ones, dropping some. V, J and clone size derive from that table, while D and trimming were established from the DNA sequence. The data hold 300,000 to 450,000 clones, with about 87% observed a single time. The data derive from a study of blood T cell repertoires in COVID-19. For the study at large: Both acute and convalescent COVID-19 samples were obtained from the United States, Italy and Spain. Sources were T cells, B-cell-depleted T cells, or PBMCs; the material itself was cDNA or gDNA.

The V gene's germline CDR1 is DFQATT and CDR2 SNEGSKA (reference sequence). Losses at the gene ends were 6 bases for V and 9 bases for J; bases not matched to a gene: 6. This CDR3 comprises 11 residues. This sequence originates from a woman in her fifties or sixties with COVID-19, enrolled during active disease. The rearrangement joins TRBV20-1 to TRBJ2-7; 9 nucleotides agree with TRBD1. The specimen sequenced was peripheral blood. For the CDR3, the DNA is TGCAGTGCGCAACAGGGGGCCCCGCAGTACTTC. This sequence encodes CSAQQGAPQYF.